This T cell receptor beta chain was identified during a study of blood T cells in healthy people across ages. Study-level results: In long-lived donors, naive CD4+ cell counts and diversity exceeded those of aged donors. Age brought a roughly linear fall in TCR beta diversity measured per million T cells.

Regarding this clonotype: The antigen remains undetermined.

This CDR3 is 18 amino acids long. Unmatched junction bases numbered 16, after V lost 4 bases and J lost 7 bases. A sample-barcoded 5' primer and a J-beta primer mix were used in a second PCR of roughly 7 to 11 cycles. TCRdb re-called the 5' RACE reads through MiXCR, storing one row per CDR3 protein. The sample lists about 680,000 distinct CDR3 sequences; around half were seen once. V usage is TRBV12-3 or TRBV12-4 and J usage is TRBJ2-7, with TRBD2 matching 13 bases. Sequenced material: blood. The receptor was derived from a woman aged 60 to 75 in good health. CDR3 residues: CASSSWGATSGGYNEQYF. The DNA for the CDR3 is TGTGCCAGCAGTTCCTGGGGGGCGACTAGCGGGGGGTACAATGAGCAGTACTTC.